The following is a T cell receptor (beta chain) sequence with its context. The antigen remains undetermined. At the Johns Hopkins FTIC core, DNA taken from cultured CD4+ T cells was sequenced by way of the Oncomine TCR Beta short-read assay. TCRdb re-called the PCR reads through MiXCR, storing one row per CDR3 protein. The table has approximately 13,000 distinct CDR3 sequences, 51% seen once. Treatment in this sample: approximately 10-day PBMC culture with coronavirus spike peptide pools or control peptides (ViraFEST assay). ViraFEST used peptide pools to expand antigen-specific T cells before TCR sequencing. The V and J ends lost 5 bases and 0 bases respectively, with 10 bases between them. Germline V lookup: CDR1 SEHNR, CDR2 FQNEAQ (reference sequence). The CDR3 length is 15 residues. This sample was taken from a study of vaccination and CD4 T cells after COVID-19. Study-level background: Post-vaccine sampling followed dose two by a median about 70 days (range 14 to 241). Control cultures received a CEFX pool, an HIV-1 Nef pool, or no peptide.

The rearrangement uses TRBV7-9 and TRBJ1-4, with D unclear. The sequence derives from a human donor who had recovered from COVID-19. Sequenced: CD4+ T cells from blood, cultured in vitro. Here the CDR3 DNA reads TGTGCCAGCAGCCACCAGGCCTCAACTAATGAAAAACTGTTTTTT. This sequence encodes CASSHQASTNEKLFF.